The TCR beta chain under discussion was sequenced for a study of blood T cell repertoires in COVID-19. Study information: The United States, Italy and Spain supplied acute and convalescent COVID-19 samples. From T cells, B-cell-depleted T cells, or PBMCs came the material, which was cDNA or gDNA.

The CDR3 runs to 14 residues. Trimming pared 4 bases from V and 5 bases from J, leaving 11 bases between. The germline V gene encodes CDR1 LGHDT and CDR2 YNNKEL (reference sequence). Original methodology: Nucleated cell number was recorded as an estimate derived from reference gene primer amplification. Repertoires were generated with immunoSEQ multiplex PCR, while TCRdb's copy carries only in-frame clones and drops some. D and trimming come from the DNA, and the V and J calls and clone size come from that table. The repertoire holds approximately 220,000 clones, with approximately 87% as singletons.

This TCR derives from a woman aged 50 to 60 with acute or convalescent COVID-19. This chain connects TRBV3-1 (or the pseudogene TRBV3-2) to TRBJ2-2; weak D call: TRBD1 (6 bases). The sample was peripheral blood. DNA of the CDR3: TGTGCCAGCAGCCTCCCGGGACAAACCGGGGAGCTGTTTTTT. This translates into CASSLPGQTGELFF.